This record looks at one T cell receptor (beta chain) sequence and its context. Its antigen target is currently unknown. A read error may be the cause here, since a much bigger clone is one base away. The CDR3 goes from the cysteine to the phenylalanine over 14 residues. Only the CDR3 part of the read is kept: 42 bases, read in frame from the first base. V gives up 5 bases and J gives up 6 bases, and the segment between their germline ends measures 15 bases. Via the germline V gene, CDR1 is SGHTA and CDR2 FQGNSA. These data originate in a study of blood T cells in healthy people across ages (dated by TCRdb to between 2014 and 2017). Study-level background: In model experiments, template switching captured about one uniquely barcoded TCR beta cDNA molecule for every two T cells. To avoid experimental bias, donors of different ages were spread randomly across the sequencing lanes. The donors were divided into four age groups: young (average roughly 17 years), middle-aged (approximately 39), aged (roughly 66) and long-lived (about 84). Using the same blood draw, the study looked at two additional independent replicas of 1 million unique cDNA reads for two donors, one aged 18 to 30 and the other aged 80 or older. Using deep sequencing normalized with unique cDNA molecular identifiers, the study measured how TCR beta repertoire diversity changes with age.

The research as a whole found: Estimates of total diversity based on one million sequenced T cells were regarded as lower bounds and as underestimates. Observed TCR beta diversity per million T cells fell roughly linearly with age, and a significant reduction was already apparent by age approximately 41. Bulk unsorted PBMC profiling prevented conclusive comparison of naive and antigen-experienced compartments. Observed TCR beta diversity correlated strongly with the percentage of naive T cells measured by flow cytometry. Because donor CMV infection status was unknown, age-related changes in expanded clonotypes were potentially confounded. Compared with the aged group, the long-lived group had more naive CD4+ T cells, fewer expanded clones and increased TCR diversity, a pattern suggesting age selection.

The library was made by 5' RACE. Instrument on record: Illumina HiSeq 2500. A second PCR of about 6 to 12 cycles was performed with a sample-barcoded 5' primer and a J-beta primer mix. A template-switch 5' adaptor carrying 12 random nucleotides introduced a unique molecular identifier onto each TCR beta cDNA molecule. Each sample yielded at least 2.5 million CDR3-containing paired-end reads. First-strand cDNA synthesis was performed from all RNA using the Mint cDNA synthesis kit, with priming by a TRBC-specific oligonucleotide. Following uracil-DNA glycosylase treatment, a first 18-cycle PCR with universal primers M1SS and BC2_uni_R was performed on all cDNA. The original pipeline was this. Each sample was normalized by randomly selecting 1 million high-quality reads, each carrying a distinct molecular identifier. Instead of being binned into consensus sequences, reads that shared molecular identifiers were thrown out. MiTCR, run with a Q25 quality threshold and the strictest error-elimination algorithm, handled CDR3 identification, clonotype clustering and error correction. A nonparametric unseen species model using Euler transformation provided a lower-bound estimate of total TCR beta diversity. In TCRdb, the public reads were trimmed at Q25 with fastp and aligned with MiXCR, with productive beta chains retained. Rows are combined by CDR3 protein, so each entry shows the most common genes and DNA. V and J calls and clone size were set by TCRdb, not the authors. The sample profile shows 950,000 to 1,200,000 distinct CDR3 sequences; less than 45% of them were found once. 13% of the sample belongs to the ten largest clones.

Systemically healthy Caucasian individuals from Russia, roughly 40 in total and aged about 6 to 100 years, were included as donors. Each donor gave 8 to 10 milliliters of peripheral blood, collected into EDTA-treated Vacutainer tubes. Ficoll-Paque density-gradient centrifugation was used to isolate PBMCs, with at least 6.5 million obtained per sample. Total RNA, at least 6 micrograms per sample, was extracted from PBMCs with Trizol reagent. For every donor, flow cytometry on a PBMC aliquot measured the percentage of naive CD45RAhigh/CD27high T cells. The origin of this receptor is a man aged 18 to 29 in good health. Here the chain combines TRBV7-2 and TRBJ2-3; the D gene may be TRBD1 or TRBD2, since each aligns over 5 bases. What was sequenced was blood. The bases read TGTGCCAGCAGCGTACGGGACGGCGGGGATACGCAGTATTTT. It translates to CASSVRDGGDTQYF.